The clone carrying this TCR beta chain showed up just a few times. Antigen specificity is unknown. Each single cDNA molecule received a unique molecular identifier. MiXCR, applied by TCRdb to the 5' RACE reads, yields one record per CDR3 protein. The sample includes 50,000 or so distinct CDR3 sequences, about 15% of them seen just once. This sample was taken from a study of early T cells in non-severe SARS-CoV-2 infection. Study-level points and caveats: There was a bias toward anti-spike CD8 responses in VDJdb matching, which missed private and CD4 specificities.

Trimming stripped 4 bases from V and 5 bases from J, with 19 bases between. CDR3 length: 16 residues. Germline V CDR1 and CDR2: SGHDT, YYEEEE. The specimen was whole blood, collected at baseline. This TCR was sampled from an adult who was a healthcare worker with PCR-confirmed SARS-CoV-2 infection or an uninfected control (not recorded which). V is TRBV5-6 and J is TRBJ2-1; D is perhaps TRBD1 or TRBD2 (6 bases each). The CDR3 sequence is CASSQVGGPINNEQFF. The CDR3 DNA sequence: TGTGCCAGCAGCCAAGTCGGGGGCCCTATTAACAATGAGCAGTTCTTC. Full variable domain (remainder filled in from reference TRBV5-6 and TRBJ2-1): DAGVTQSPTHLIKTRGQQVTLRCSPKSGHDTVSWYQQALGQGPQFIFQYYEEEERQRGNFPDRFSGHQFPNYSSELNVNALLLGDSALYLCASSQVGGPINNEQFFGPGTRLTVL.